This T cell receptor beta chain was captured in a study of CD8 T cells in Susac syndrome. V was pared by 3 bases and J by 3 bases, with 6 bases of the junction left unmatched. In germline, CDR1 is KGHSH, CDR2 LQKENI. The CDR3 totals 15 residues. Reverse transcription of roughly 0.5 to 1 ug RNA was carried out with random hexamers. The TCR beta CDR3 was amplified by immunoSEQ multiplex PCR across 54 Vbeta, 13 Jbeta. TCRdb reanalysed the immunoSEQ multiplex PCR reads using MiXCR and keeps one entry per CDR3 protein. The sample lists 180,000 or so distinct CDR3 sequences; roughly 94% were seen once. TCR beta from blood CD8+ and CD4+ T cells was sequenced. Healthy donors formed controls matched for age and sex. TEMRA cells were enriched by FACS, and CD4+ and CD8+ T cells were negatively isolated.

The chain joins TRBV18 to TRBJ2-3; 7 bases are shared with TRBD1. This TCR derives from a human donor in good health. Sequencing input: CD4+ T cells from PBMCs. The CDR3 DNA reads TGTGCCAGCTCACCGAGCAGGGGGATGACAGATACGCAGTATTTT. Translation gives CASSPSRGMTDTQYF.